This entry describes one TCR beta chain. Its specificity is not known. This entry belongs to a study of STAT3 mutations in large granular lymphocyte leukemia. Study-wide results and caveats: Differing intervals and regimens complicate linking therapy response to clone burden. Every T-cell large granular lymphocyte leukemia patient had at least one immunodominant TCR beta clonotype.

CDR1 and CDR2 (germline): SEHNR, FQNEAQ (reference sequence). V lost 10 bases to trimming and J lost 0 bases; unmatched junction nucleotides: 6. This CDR3 comprises 13 residues. Only in-frame clones appear in the TCRdb table, and some are missing; sequencing was by immunoSEQ multiplex PCR. The table lists about 42,000 clones, roughly 81% of them singletons. Material for sequencing was PBMCs. This chain connects TRBV7-9 to TRBJ2-7; TRBD1 agrees at 7 bases. The sequence was obtained from a human donor with T large granular lymphocyte leukemia. Some clones in this sample may be carry-over from other donors' samples. CDR3 sequence reads: CATGTDLSYEQYF. The CDR3 DNA is TGTGCCACTGGGACAGATCTCTCCTACGAGCAGTACTTC.